This TCR beta chain was retrieved from a study of cytomegalovirus exposure and HLA in healthy donors. Overall study findings and caveats: Among CMV-associated TCR beta chains, most appeared HLA-restricted in a later analysis. A highly shared variant cluster was judged a likely technical artifact. Compared with the approximately 700-donor mean, an Asian-associated ancestry cluster reportedly had fewer N-insertions, according to a later analysis.

As regards this clone: What it binds is not known.

Trimming cost V 4 bases and J 6 bases; bases outside gene matches: 9. This CDR3 is 14 amino acids long. CDR1 and CDR2 from the germline V gene are SEHNR and FQNEAQ (reference sequence). Healthy bone marrow donors supplied every sample. With 60 Vbeta and 13 Jbeta primers, the PCR was carried out. Sequencing used immunoSEQ multiplex PCR; TCRdb keeps in-frame clones, though not all of them. This sample yields some 130,000 clones, of which roughly 72% are seen a single time; approximately 7.2% belongs to the top ten. The chain joins TRBV7-9 to TRBJ2-7, with 7 bases aligning to TRBD1. Specimen: PBMCs. This receptor was obtained from a male donor in good health and CMV-seronegative. CDR3 sequence: CASSSYRGRFEQYF. The CDR3 coding sequence is TGTGCCAGCAGCTCCTACAGGGGTAGGTTCGAGCAGTACTTC. The whole variable domain, filled in from reference TRBV7-9 and TRBJ2-7, reads DTGVSQNPRHKITKRGQNVTFRCDPISEHNRLYWYRQTLGQGPEFLTYFQNEAQLEKSRLLSDRFSAERPKGSFSTLEIQRTEQGDSAMYLCASSSYRGRFEQYFGPGTRLTVT.